The 6 T cell receptor beta chains in this list originate from one sample, sequenced in a study of T-cell reconstitution after alpha-beta-depleted transplantation in children. As it was prepared, the TCRbeta library received unique molecular identifiers. Each CDR3 protein gets one entry after TCRdb re-called the PCR reads with MiXCR. The sample lists a few hundred thousand distinct CDR3 sequences; 10% to 15% were seen once. Material: PBMCs, mostly from graft donor cells, obtained 360 days after TCRalphabeta/CD19-depleted stem cell transplant. These receptors all stem from a male patient younger than 18 who had a stem cell transplant for acute myeloid leukemia, so the T cells may come from the graft donor.

Ten or more counts support this clonotype. The chain uses TRBV20-1 and TRBJ1-1; 9 nucleotides agree with TRBD1. Germline V gene sequence: CDR1 DFQATT, CDR2 SNEGSKA (reference sequence). The V gene end was trimmed by 0 bases and the J gene end by 5 bases; junction bases not matched to a gene: 7. The CDR3 runs to 15 residues. The CDR3 loop is CSARDWTGVWTEAFF. CDR3 DNA: TGCAGTGCTAGAGATTGGACAGGGGTTTGGACTGAAGCTTTCTTT.

This clonotype has a handful of counts. The V call is TRBV5-6, the J call TRBJ2-5, with a tentative D call TRBD2 (8 bases). The CDR3 length is 17 residues. The germline V gene has CDR1 SGHDT and CDR2 YYEEEE. Trimming took off 5 bases at V and 4 bases at J, with 24 bases between the two ends. Here the CDR3 DNA reads TGTGCCAGCAGGATGAGCGGGAGACAGGGAGCGGGAGAGACCCAGTACTTC. Translating gives CASRMSGRQGAGETQYF.

Only a few counts were recorded for this clonotype. No DNA is shown, since the ends of the CDR3 on it are uncertain; the CDR3 is the one TCRdb lists. This sequence joins TRBV7-5 and TRBJ1-4. TRBV7-5 is a recognized pseudogene. The CDR3 spans 15 amino acids, including both terminal residues. The CDR3 protein is CISVPEAKANEKLFF.

This clonotype was counted only a few times. V is TRBV7-6 and J is TRBJ2-5; D is unclear. This CDR3 region has 14 residues. Germline CDR1 is SGHVS and CDR2 is FNYEAQ. V lost 5 bases, J lost 5 bases, and 15 bases lay in between. CDR3 loop: CASSITALGETQYF. CDR3 in DNA: TGTGCCAGCAGCATTACAGCGCTCGGTGAGACCCAGTACTTC.

This clonotype was counted a single time. The rearrangement joins TRBV28 to TRBJ2-7; a possible D gene is TRBD1 (6 bases). The CDR3 spans 13 residues. Germline V CDR1 and CDR2: MDHEN, SYDVKM. The ends were cut back, 6 bases at V and 4 bases at J, with 13 bases in the middle. CDR3 in amino acids: CASRTGQLYEQYF. For the CDR3, the DNA is TGTGCCAGCAGGACGGGACAACTTTACGAGCAGTACTTC.

This clonotype was counted ten times or more. CDR3 nucleotide sequence: TGTGCCAGCAGCTTAGAGCGCCTAAGCTCCTACGAGCAGTACTTC. It encodes CASSLERLSSYEQYF. V usage is TRBV7-2 and J usage is TRBJ2-7; D is unresolved. Trimming cost V 1 base and J 0 bases, with 10 bases left between them. Per the germline V gene, CDR1 is SGHTA and CDR2 is FQGNSA. The CDR3 contains 15 residues.